These T cell receptor beta chains were read from a single sample in a study of pediatric ulcerative colitis. The method was immunoSEQ multiplex PCR; TCRdb's version includes in-frame clones alone and lacks a portion of them. The sample lists about 36,000 clones; about three quarters were seen once. Sequenced material: gut tissue. These receptors originate from a boy younger than 18 with moderate ulcerative colitis. CDR3s include the opening cysteine and the closing phenylalanine or tryptophan. The D gene is left open where the match is weak. Expanded clones are given a class, and other clones once, few, many or no size at all.

j_gene,v_gene,len,abundance,d_gene,CDR3nt,CDR3aa
TRBJ2-3,TRBV20-1,10,-,-,TGCAGTGGCAGGGCAGATACGCAGTATTTT,CSGRADTQYF
TRBJ2-5,TRBV6-1,12,-,-,TGTGCCAGCAGTTGGGGGTGGGAGACCCAGTACTTC,CASSWGWETQYF
TRBJ1-2,TRBV4-2,12,-,-,TGTGCCAGCCTAGTGCCCAACTATGGCTACACCTTC,CASLVPNYGYTF
TRBJ1-1,TRBV7-3,14,-,-,TGTGCCAGCAGGCGTACATCAGGGTCTACTGAAGCTTTCTTT,CASRRTSGSTEAFF
TRBJ2-7,TRBV2,12,-,-,TGTGCCAGCAGTGAAGAGACCTACGAGCAGTACTTC,CASSEETYEQYF
TRBJ2-5,TRBV14,12,-,-,TGTGCCAGCAGCCAATTCGGAAAGACCCAGTACTTC,CASSQFGKTQYF
TRBJ2-7,TRBV6-5,16,-,TRBD2,TGTGCCAGCAGTTACTGGGCGGGAGGGTCCCTCTACGAGCAGTACTTC,CASSYWAGGSLYEQYF
TRBJ2-1,TRBV19,14,-,TRBD1,TGTGCCAGTAGTAACGGACAGGGGAGGAGTGAGCAGTTCTTC,CASSNGQGRSEQFF
TRBJ2-7,TRBV18,14,-,-,TGTGCCAGCTCACCACCGTACAGTACCTACGAGCAGTACTTC,CASSPPYSTYEQYF
TRBJ2-7,TRBV5-4,15,few,TRBD2,TGTGCCAGCAGCTCTTCGGGACTAGCGGACAACGAGCAGTACTTC,CASSSSGLADNEQYF
TRBJ2-7,TRBV20-1,10,-,-,TGCAGTGCTGGACACCACGAGCAGTACTTC,CSAGHHEQYF
TRBJ2-7,TRBV14,16,-,TRBD1,TGTGCCAGCAGCCAGTGGACAGGGCACCCTTCCCACGAGCAGTACTTC,CASSQWTGHPSHEQYF
TRBJ1-2,TRBV5-3,16,-,TRBD1,TGTGCCAGAAGCCGAAACCGGGGACAGAGAAACTATGGCTACACCTTC,CARSRNRGQRNYGYTF
TRBJ2-1,TRBV19,16,-,TRBD2,TGTGCCAGTAGATCCATAGCGGGAGTATCCTACAATGAGCAGTTCTTC,CASRSIAGVSYNEQFF
TRBJ2-5,TRBV7-9,15,-,-,TGTGCCAGCAGCACGACGACAGGGAGGGGGGAGACCCAGTACTTC,CASSTTTGRGETQYF
TRBJ2-7,TRBV6-1,17,once,TRBD1,TGTGCCAGCAGTGACAAACAGGGGGCGAATTCTCCCCACGAGCAGTACTTC,CASSDKQGANSPHEQYF
TRBJ1-1,TRBV27,13,-,TRBD1,TGTGCCAGCAGTACGGTACAGGGGAGTGAAGCTTTCTTT,CASSTVQGSEAFF
TRBJ2-5,TRBV18,13,-,-,TGTGCCAGCTCAGGTAGCGTCCAAGAGACCCAGTACTTC,CASSGSVQETQYF
TRBJ2-4,TRBV5-1,16,few,-,TGCGCCAGCAGCTTGGTGGCAGGGGGAGGAAAAAACATTCAGTACTTC,CASSLVAGGGKNIQYF
TRBJ1-2,TRBV7-2,14,-,-,TGTGCCAGCAGCTTAGACAGTACCTACTATGGCTACACCTTC,CASSLDSTYYGYTF
TRBJ2-3,TRBV5-8,16,-,-,TGTGCCAGCAGCTTGGCCACAGGGTGGGGGACAGATACGCAGTATTTT,CASSLATGWGTDTQYF
TRBJ2-1,TRBV5-1,14,-,-,TGCGCCAGCAGCTTGGTGGGGGGAGAGAATGAGCAGTTCTTC,CASSLVGGENEQFF
TRBJ2-5,TRBV7-7,14,-,-,TGTGCCAGCAGCGAGGGACCCCACACTGGGACCCAGTACTTC,CASSEGPHTGTQYF
TRBJ2-3,TRBV9,16,-,TRBD2,TGTGCCAGCAGCCCCCGGACTAGCGTTCGCACAGATACGCAGTATTTT,CASSPRTSVRTDTQYF
TRBJ2-5,TRBV5-1,14,-,TRBD1,TGCGCCAGCAGCTCGACAGGGGCTGAGGAGACCCAGTACTTC,CASSSTGAEETQYF
TRBJ2-3,TRBV6-1,15,-,-,TGTGCCAGCAGGCGTTGGACAGTCGGGACAGATACGCAGTATTTT,CASRRWTVGTDTQYF
TRBJ1-4,TRBV29-1,13,few,-,TGCAGCGTTGTGCAGGGCACTAATGAAAAACTGTTTTTT,CSVVQGTNEKLFF